This T cell receptor beta chain derives from a study of beta chain features in type 1 diabetes. Study information: Age and gender were similar between patients and healthy donors, as were cell yields. The study's findings and limits: In comparison with healthy donors, patients had naive, central memory and Treg TCRB repertoires that appeared more similar. The study found moderately but significantly shorter TCRB CDR3s in all four CD4+ subsets of Type 1 diabetes patients.

Purities over 98% were achieved in all sorted populations. CDR1 is SGHDN, CDR2 FVKESK, per germline. The V and J ends lost 3 bases and 3 bases respectively, with 17 bases between them. The CDR3 is 16 residues long. In this sample, this clone turned up a few times. Its target is unknown. Expressed TCRB transcripts got sequenced, as all isolated RNA was reverse transcribed. Method: immunoSEQ multiplex PCR; TCRdb's copy keeps in-frame clones and lacks some. The sample lists 310,000 or so clones, 15% occurring once. This clonotype was sampled from a young man with type 1 diabetes. V is TRBV14 and J is TRBJ2-5; the D gene is possibly TRBD2 (6 bases). Source material: naive CD4+ T cells from blood. The CDR3 spells CASSQLTSGSKETQYF. The CDR3 bases are TGTGCCAGCAGCCAGCTGACTAGTGGGTCCAAAGAGACCCAGTACTTC.